These T cell receptor beta chains were read from a single sample in a study of shared clonotypes between healthy human individuals. Assay used: immunoSEQ multiplex PCR; TCRdb lists only in-frame clones, some missing. Found here are about 750,000 clones, roughly 92% of them singletons; the top ten hold 24%. Sequenced: naive CD8+ T cells sorted from blood. These receptors all stem from a man under 40 in good health. Each CDR3 is given with its conserved first and last residue. Fields, in order: J gene, V gene, D gene, clone size, CDR3 protein, CDR3 DNA. D genes are given only for firm matches. Not all rows give a size; the values are once, few, many and, for expanded clones, a class.

TRBJ2-1 TRBV30 - few CAWSAIEGDEQFF TGTGCCTGGAGTGCTATTGAGGGCGATGAGCAGTTCTTC
TRBJ2-7 TRBV6-1 - - CASSDSANSYEQYF TGTGCCAGCAGTGATAGCGCGAATTCCTACGAGCAGTACTTC
TRBJ1-1 TRBV21-1 - few CASISDREAFF TGTGCCAGCATCTCAGACAGGGAAGCTTTCTTT
TRBJ2-3 TRBV4-3 TRBD2 - CASSQAGGFGDTQYF TGCGCCAGCAGCCAAGCGGGGGGGTTTGGAGATACGCAGTATTTT
TRBJ2-4 TRBV11-2 - - CASSSTSWQYF TGTGCCAGCAGCTCCACGAGCTGGCAGTACTTC
TRBJ2-2 TRBV5-6 TRBD1 - CASSFRDRVDGELFF TGTGCCAGCAGCTTTAGGGACAGGGTGGACGGGGAGCTGTTTTTT
TRBJ2-7 TRBV6-1 - - CASSESGRFYEQYF TGTGCCAGCAGTGAGAGTGGTAGATTTTACGAGCAGTACTTC
TRBJ2-5 TRBV6-6 TRBD1 once CASTPGQKETQYF TGTGCCAGCACTCCGGGACAGAAAGAGACCCAGTACTTC
TRBJ2-3 TRBV6-4 TRBD1 - CASSDRGMSTDTQYF TGTGCCAGCAGCGACAGGGGAATGAGCACAGATACGCAGTATTTT
TRBJ2-7 TRBV7-8 TRBD1 - CASSINRGRNEQYF TGTGCCAGCAGCATTAACAGGGGGCGCAACGAGCAGTACTTC
TRBJ2-1 TRBV7-8 TRBD2 - CASSHKPGASGSYNEQFF TGTGCCAGCAGCCATAAGCCCGGGGCTAGCGGGAGCTACAATGAGCAGTTCTTC
TRBJ2-3 TRBV5-4 - - CASSLGPGALGDTQYF TGTGCCAGCAGCTTGGGGCCGGGGGCCCTAGGGGATACGCAGTATTTT
TRBJ2-7 TRBV29-1 TRBD2 - CSVGTSGSYEQYF TGCAGCGTCGGGACTAGCGGGAGTTACGAGCAGTACTTC
TRBJ2-5 TRBV27 - - CASSRDKDRSSTETQYF TGTGCCAGCAGCCGGGACAAAGACCGCTCAAGTACAGAGACCCAGTACTTC
TRBJ2-7 TRBV15 - once CATSTPGGGGIEQYF TGTGCCACCAGCACCCCCGGCGGAGGGGGCATCGAGCAGTACTTC
TRBJ2-1 TRBV7-9 TRBD1 - CASSGRDRGYNEQFF TGTGCCAGCTCGGGCCGGGACAGGGGGTACAATGAGCAGTTCTTC
TRBJ2-3 TRBV5-5 - - CASSPATATDTQYF TGTGCCAGCAGCCCCGCGACGGCTACAGATACGCAGTATTTT
TRBJ2-3 TRBV7-9 - - CASSPGSDTQYF TGTGCCAGCAGCCCAGGGTCCGATACGCAGTATTTT
TRBJ2-1 TRBV9 - - CASSDGNEQFF TGTGCCAGCAGCGACGGCAATGAGCAGTTCTTC
TRBJ2-3 TRBV25-1 - - CASSGARQSWVGTDTQYF TGTGCCAGCAGTGGGGCCAGGCAGTCATGGGTGGGAACAGATACGCAGTATTTT
TRBJ2-7 TRBV29-1 TRBD1 - CSVEGNTGGIYEQYF TGCAGCGTTGAAGGCAATACAGGGGGCATCTACGAGCAGTACTTC
TRBJ2-7 TRBV7-2 - - CASRGGGSYEQYF TGTGCCAGCAGAGGGGGGGGCTCCTACGAGCAGTACTTC
TRBJ2-7 TRBV9 - - CASSVRSSLGGIHEQYF TGTGCCAGCAGCGTCCGTTCGTCCCTTGGGGGTATACACGAGCAGTACTTC
TRBJ2-1 TRBV19 TRBD2 - CASSIELAGDLDEQFF TGTGCCAGTAGTATAGAACTAGCGGGAGATCTCGATGAGCAGTTCTTC
TRBJ2-7 TRBV30 TRBD1 - CAWDRTGGSYEQYF TGTGCCTGGGACAGGACAGGGGGCTCCTACGAGCAGTACTTC
TRBJ2-7 TRBV29-1 TRBD1 - CSVVFQGASSEQYF TGCAGCGTTGTGTTTCAGGGGGCCTCTAGCGAGCAGTACTTC
TRBJ2-1 TRBV7-6 - - CASSLAEAGNNEQFF TGTGCCAGCAGCTTAGCGGAGGCGGGAAACAATGAGCAGTTCTTC
TRBJ2-2 TRBV27 TRBD2 - CASSLSPSGRVAGELFF TGTGCCAGCAGTTTATCTCCTAGCGGGAGGGTGGCCGGGGAGCTGTTTTTT
TRBJ2-5 TRBV19 TRBD2 - CASSPPGRVWGETQYF TGTGCCAGTAGCCCGCCCGGGAGGGTTTGGGGAGAGACCCAGTACTTC
TRBJ1-5 TRBV6-5 - - CASSKMSGQPQHF TGTGCCAGCTCTAAGATGAGCGGTCAGCCCCAGCATTTT
TRBJ2-7 TRBV5-8 - - CASSSGAGTRLSYEQYF TGTGCCAGCAGCTCAGGGGCCGGGACGCGACTTTCCTACGAGCAGTACTTC
TRBJ2-7 TRBV7-9 - - CASSPDPIEQYF TGTGCCAGCAGCCCTGATCCCATCGAGCAGTACTTC
TRBJ2-3 TRBV6-1 - - CASRPGHTDTQYF TGTGCCAGCAGACCGGGACACACAGATACGCAGTATTTT
TRBJ2-7 TRBV6-5 TRBD1 - CASSYGQGSYEQYF TGTGCCAGCAGTTACGGACAGGGAAGCTACGAGCAGTACTTC
TRBJ2-1 TRBV19 TRBD1 - CASSLTGNTYNEQFF TGTGCCAGTAGTCTGACAGGGAATACCTACAATGAGCAGTTCTTC
TRBJ2-7 TRBV27 - - CASSRHRASGYEQYF TGTGCCAGCAGTCGCCACAGGGCATCAGGGTACGAGCAGTACTTC
TRBJ1-2 TRBV7-9 TRBD1 - CASSLSSGQGALGYTF TGTGCCAGCAGCTTATCTTCGGGACAGGGGGCCTTAGGCTACACCTTC
TRBJ2-7 TRBV7-8 - - CASSPRGGREQYF TGTGCCAGCAGCCCTAGGGGGGGCAGGGAGCAGTACTTC
TRBJ2-1 TRBV11-2 TRBD2 - CASSSIKSGRAHNEQFF TGTGCCAGCAGCTCCATCAAGAGCGGGAGGGCCCACAATGAGCAGTTCTTC
TRBJ1-3 TRBV28 - - CASSSPGTARGNTIYF TGTGCCAGCAGTTCCCCAGGGACCGCCCGAGGAAACACCATATATTTT
TRBJ2-5 TRBV11-2 - - CASSLGGGGLETQYF TGTGCCAGCTCCTTAGGGGGGGGCGGATTGGAAACCCAGTACTTC
TRBJ2-5 TRBV7-6 - - CASSFGGGPQETQYF TGTGCCAGCAGCTTTGGCGGGGGCCCTCAAGAGACCCAGTACTTC
TRBJ2-1 TRBV6-1 - - CASSDRAGQGPGHEQFF TGTGCCAGCAGTGATCGGGCTGGGCAGGGGCCCGGGCATGAGCAGTTCTTC
TRBJ2-7 TRBV28 TRBD1 - CASSLKRAGTGYEQYF TGTGCCAGCAGTTTAAAGCGGGCCGGGACAGGGTACGAGCAGTACTTC
TRBJ2-1 TRBV19 TRBD2 - CASSIDQLASYNEQFF TGTGCCAGTAGTATAGATCAACTAGCGTCGTACAATGAGCAGTTCTTC
TRBJ1-1 TRBV7-9 - - CASSSGKKGYWNTEAFF TGTGCCAGCAGCTCCGGGAAAAAGGGTTATTGGAACACTGAAGCTTTCTTT